These 18 T cell receptor beta chains were sequenced from one sample in a study of PD-1 blockade in classical Hodgkin lymphoma. Profiling relied on immunoSEQ multiplex PCR, and the TCRdb table lists in-frame clones only, not all of them. The top ten hold less than 1.5% of the sample, which has 15,000 to 20,000 clones, over 75% seen once. Time point denoted: newly diagnosed, previously untreated cHL patient sample. Magnetic depletion of unwanted cells isolated CD4+ T cells from thawed PBMCs. Source material: CD4+ T cells from blood. These receptors were taken from a human donor with classical Hodgkin lymphoma.

This chain uses TRBV28 with TRBJ2-7; TRBD1 is a possible D gene (5 bases). The CDR3 is 13 residues long. The V gene's germline CDR1 is MDHEN and CDR2 SYDVKM. In DNA, the CDR3 is TGTTCCACGTCGAGGCAGGGTCCCTACGAGCAGTACTTC. This codes for CSTSRQGPYEQYF. Looking up the rest from reference TRBV28 and TRBJ2-7 gives the full variable domain: DVKVTQSSRYLVKRTGEKVFLECVQDMDHENMFWYRQDPGLGLRLIYFSYDVKMKEKGDIPEGYSVSREKKERFSLILESASTNQTSMYLCSTSRQGPYEQYFGPGTRLTVT.

The chain employs TRBV28 and TRBJ1-5; D is ambiguous. Looked up from germline, CDR1 is MDHEN and CDR2 is SYDVKM. Trimming removed 4 bases at V and 3 bases at J, with 7 bases between. The CDR3 sequence is 13 residues long. DNA for the CDR3: TGTGCCAGCAGTTCGGAGTCCAATCAGCCCCAGCATTTT. This gives the protein CASSSESNQPQHF.

This clone was seen a few times. The J gene is TRBJ1-1, the V gene TRBV19; D possibly corresponds to TRBD1 (6 bases). The CDR3 consists of 14 residues. V was trimmed by 9 bases and J by 2 bases, leaving 16 bases between them. Germline CDR1 LNHDA, CDR2 SQIVND (reference sequence). CDR3 sequence (DNA): TGTGCCAGCGGGAAGGGGGGAATCAACACTGAAGCTTTCTTT. Encoded protein: CASGKGGINTEAFF.

The rearrangement joins TRBV19 to TRBJ2-4, with D possibly TRBD2 on 7 matching bases. CDR1 and CDR2 (germline): LNHDA, SQIVND (reference sequence). CDR3 length equals 17 residues. V lost 7 bases and J 1 base, leaving 20 bases between the germline ends. DNA of the CDR3: TGTGCCAGTACCCCGAGGGGGGGCTTAGGGGCCAAAAACATTCAGTACTTC. Encoded protein: CASTPRGGLGAKNIQYF.

The chain carries TRBV6-1 and TRBJ1-1; D remains unclear. CDR3 length: 13 amino acids. CDR1 MNHNS and CDR2 SASEGT come from the germline V gene. V lost 4 bases and J 2 bases, leaving 8 bases between the germline ends. CDR3 sequence reads: CASSGEGNTEAFF. The CDR3 coding sequence is TGTGCCAGCAGTGGTGAAGGCAACACTGAAGCTTTCTTT.

This chain joins TRBV18 and TRBJ2-1, with D possibly being TRBD1 (5 bases). The germline CDR1 and CDR2 sequences are KGHSH and LQKENI. This CDR3 is 12 amino acids long. Between the trimmed V and J ends, which lost 6 bases and 9 bases, there was a span of 12 bases. The CDR3 nucleotides read TGTGCCAGCTCCCCTGACAGCAGTGAGCAGTTCTTC. Translating gives CASSPDSSEQFF.

This clone was seen a single time. Here the CDR3 reads CASKTGGEYNEQFF. In DNA, the CDR3 is TGTGCCAGTAAGACAGGGGGCGAGTACAATGAGCAGTTCTTC. This rearrangement joins TRBV11-1 to TRBJ2-1; 10 nucleotides line up with TRBD1. This CDR3 contains 14 residues. The germline V gene encodes CDR1 SGHAT and CDR2 FQDESV (reference sequence). Trimming removed 9 bases from V and 4 bases from J; junction bases left unmatched: 6.

This clone was seen a handful of times. The J gene is TRBJ2-5, the V gene TRBV5-4; the D gene is possibly TRBD2 (5 bases). Germline V gives CDR1 SGHNT, CDR2 YYREEE (reference sequence). V was clipped by 4 bases and J by 2 bases, with 12 bases between them. The CDR3 contains 14 residues. The CDR3 coding sequence is TGTGCCAGCAGCACTATAGCGCGACAAGAGACCCAGTACTTC. Translated: CASSTIARQETQYF. Using reference TRBV5-4 and TRBJ2-5 for the parts outside the CDR3, the full variable domain is ETGVTQSPTHLIKTRGQQVTLRCSSQSGHNTVSWYQQALGQGPQFIFQYYREEENGRGNFPPRFSGLQFPNYSSELNVNALELDDSALYLCASSTIARQETQYFGPGTRLLVL.

This clone has a single count. This chain joins TRBV19 and TRBJ1-2; D unresolved. The CDR3 loop spans 15 amino acids. From germline, CDR1 is LNHDA and CDR2 SQIVND (reference sequence). The ends were cut back, 3 bases at V and 3 bases at J, with 14 bases in the middle. CDR3 nucleotides: TGTGCCAGTAGTATTTTCGCAGAGCCTTACTATGGCTACACCTTC. Translating gives CASSIFAEPYYGYTF.

The chain couples TRBV15 to TRBJ2-2, with 8 bases fitting TRBD1. The CDR3 is 16 residues long. Germline CDR1 reads LNHNV; CDR2 reads YYDKDF (reference sequence). Trimming at V came to 7 bases and at J to 1 base, leaving 8 bases not matched to a gene. CDR3 loop: CATTPSGQVNTGELFF. The CDR3 DNA reads TGTGCCACCACGCCTTCGGGACAGGTGAACACCGGGGAGCTGTTTTTT.

V is TRBV13 and J is TRBJ1-2; 9 positions match TRBD1. J was trimmed by 6 bases and V by 5 bases; bases with no gene match: 7. Germline lookup yields CDR1 PRHDT and CDR2 FYEKMQ (reference sequence). There are 14 residues in the CDR3. CDR3: CASSLSRTGDGYTF. In DNA, the CDR3 is TGTGCCAGCAGCCTAAGCCGGACAGGGGATGGCTACACCTTC.

The V call is TRBV27, the J call TRBJ2-7; D is unresolved. Trimming shortened V by 4 bases and J by 3 bases, and 19 bases separated the two germline ends. The germline V gene has CDR1 MNHEY and CDR2 SMNVEV (reference sequence). This CDR3 has 16 residues. The CDR3 protein is CASSSLITTIIYEQYF. The CDR3 coding sequence is TGTGCCAGCAGTTCTCTGATTACGACGATAATCTACGAGCAGTACTTC.

The chain has TRBV28 and TRBJ2-2, with 9 bases identical to TRBD2. CDR3 length: 16 amino acids. Germline V gives CDR1 MDHEN, CDR2 SYDVKM. V was clipped by 4 bases and J by 7 bases; unmatched bases: 10. CDR3 nucleotide sequence: TGTGCCAGCAGTTCCCGGTCACTAGCGGGCCGCGGGGAGCTGTTTTTT. Its protein is CASSSRSLAGRGELFF.

This chain links TRBV2 with TRBJ2-1; D gene uncertain. V dropped 7 bases and J dropped 0 bases, with 10 bases sitting between them. The CDR3 spans 14 residues. The germline gives CDR1 SNHLY, CDR2 FYNNEI. CDR3 nucleotide sequence: TGTGCCAGCACCCTCACTAACTCCTACAATGAGCAGTTCTTC. Protein: CASTLTNSYNEQFF. The complete variable domain, with remaining parts taken from reference TRBV2 and TRBJ2-1, reads EPEVTQTPSHQVTQMGQEVILRCVPISNHLYFYWYRQILGQKVEFLVSFYNNEISEKSEIFDDQFSVERPDGSNFTLKIRSTKLEDSAMYFCASTLTNSYNEQFFGPGTRLTVL.

The chain carries TRBV9 and TRBJ2-1, with 8 bases fitting TRBD1. V trimming: 3 bases; J trimming: 6 bases; junction bases outside the gene matches: 17. This CDR3 comprises 18 residues. Germline V gene data show CDR1 as SGDLS and CDR2 as YYNGEE. CDR3 residues: CASSEGTGSWSSVNEQFF. The CDR3 DNA sequence: TGTGCCAGCAGCGAAGGGACAGGTAGTTGGTCGTCGGTCAATGAGCAGTTCTTC.

The chain is built from TRBV9 and TRBJ2-3; the D gene is possibly TRBD1 (6 bases). V was shortened by 4 bases and J by 7 bases, with 19 bases between the two germline ends. CDR1 SGDLS and CDR2 YYNGEE come from the germline V gene. This CDR3 is 15 amino acids long. The CDR3 is CASSYQGQASNTQYF. As DNA, the CDR3 is TGTGCCAGCAGCTACCAGGGGCAGGCGTCTAATACGCAGTATTTT.

This chain joins TRBV5-4 and TRBJ2-7; D remains ambiguous. The germline gives CDR1 SGHNT, CDR2 YYREEE (reference sequence). Trimming removed 0 bases at V and 6 bases at J, with 13 bases between. The CDR3 spans 14 residues. The CDR3 sequence: CASSLERRRGEQYF. In DNA form, the CDR3 reads TGTGCCAGCAGCTTGGAACGGCGTAGAGGCGAGCAGTACTTC.

The V and J genes are TRBV28 and TRBJ1-2, with a weak D call TRBD1 (5 bases). The CDR3 extends over 14 amino acids. Trimming left V 3 bases short and J 7 bases short, with 15 bases between. The germline gives CDR1 MDHEN, CDR2 SYDVKM. The CDR3 spells CASSLRGVAGGYTF. CDR3 in DNA: TGTGCCAGCAGTTTGAGAGGGGTCGCTGGTGGCTACACCTTC.